Each of the 20 T cell receptor beta chains below was sequenced from the same sample in a study of blood T cell repertoires in COVID-19 (dated by TCRdb to the early 2020s). Library generation was performed with the immunoSEQ multiplex PCR assay. Held by TCRdb, this immuneACCESS table contains in-frame sequences only and omits some clones. Under half of the omission traces to an unresolved V gene where checked; the cause of the rest is unknown. For this sample there are 200,000 to 300,000 clones; about 87% appear just once. Roughly 1.2% of the sample rests with the top ten. Sequences were obtained from PBMCs or T cells enriched from blood (not recorded which). The receptors stem from a woman aged 35 to 49 with acute COVID-19.

This chain links TRBV19 with TRBJ1-6; 7 bases are shared with TRBD1. This CDR3 is 14 amino acids long. Germline CDR1 and CDR2: LNHDA and SQIVND (reference sequence). The V gene end was trimmed by 6 bases and the J gene end by 8 bases; junction bases not matched to a gene: 7. CDR3 bases: TGTGCCAGTAGCTCCGGGACAGAGGATTCACCCCTCCACTTT. Encoded protein: CASSSGTEDSPLHF. The full variable domain, its missing parts supplied by reference TRBV19 and TRBJ1-6, is DGGITQSPKYLFRKEGQNVTLSCEQNLNHDAMYWYRQDPGQGLRLIYYSQIVNDFQKGDIAEGYSVSREKKESFPLTVTSAQKNPTAFYLCASSSGTEDSPLHFGNGTRLTVT.

The chain has TRBV29-1 and TRBJ2-1, with 7 bases aligning to TRBD2. Germline CDR1 and CDR2: SQVTM and ANQGSEA. Trimming at V came to 6 bases and at J to 7 bases, leaving 18 bases not matched to a gene. This CDR3 spans 16 amino acids. CDR3: CSVTRLRGSAWNEQFF. For the CDR3, the DNA is TGCAGCGTCACACGGCTGCGGGGGTCTGCCTGGAATGAGCAGTTCTTC.

The rearrangement joins TRBV7-2 to TRBJ1-3; 7 bases match TRBD1. CDR1 SGHTA and CDR2 FQGNSA come from the germline V gene. The J segment lost 1 base and the V segment lost 3 bases, leaving 3 bases of the junction unmatched. The CDR3 contains 15 residues. The CDR3 sequence is CASSFGTASGNTIYF. The CDR3 DNA is TGTGCCAGCAGCTTTGGGACAGCATCTGGAAACACCATATATTTT.

The V gene is TRBV6-5, the J gene TRBJ1-2, with 11 bases matching TRBD1. With V trimmed by 7 bases and J by 1 base, 5 bases remained unmatched. The germline V gene has CDR1 MNHEY and CDR2 SVGAGI. The CDR3 is 15 residues long. CDR3 nucleotide sequence: TGTGCCAGCATCCCTGGGACAGGGGGTAACTATGGCTACACCTTC. Its protein product is CASIPGTGGNYGYTF.

V usage is TRBV5-1 and J usage is TRBJ2-2, with a possible D match to TRBD1 (5 bases). The CDR3 covers 13 residues. Trimming shortened V by 2 bases and J by 6 bases, and 8 bases separated the two germline ends. Germline V CDR1 and CDR2: SGHRS, YFSETQ. The CDR3 region is CASSFQGSGELFF. The CDR3 nucleotides read TGCGCCAGCAGCTTCCAGGGCTCCGGGGAGCTGTTTTTT.

The rearrangement links TRBV9 to TRBJ2-4, with 10 bases aligning to TRBD1. This CDR3 has 16 amino acids. V gave up 0 bases and J gave up 10 bases; unmatched junction bases: 10. Germline CDR1 and CDR2: SGDLS and YYNGEE. The CDR3 bases are TGTGCCAGCAGCGTAGAGGGACAGGGGTCGGGAACGATTCAGTACTTC. It specifies CASSVEGQGSGTIQYF. Full variable domain (rest looked up from reference TRBV9 and TRBJ2-4): DSGVTQTPKHLITATGQRVTLRCSPRSGDLSVYWYQQSLDQGLQFLIQYYNGEERAKGNILERFSAQQFPDLHSELNLSSLELGDSALYFCASSVEGQGSGTIQYFGAGTRLSVL.

This CDR3 reads CASSQDGSGAFYGYTF. CDR3 bases: TGTGCCAGCAGCCAAGATGGGTCAGGGGCCTTCTATGGCTACACCTTC. The rearrangement joins TRBV14 to TRBJ1-2; possible D gene TRBD1, 6 bases. Germline CDR1 SGHDN, CDR2 FVKESK. The V and J ends lost 0 bases and 4 bases respectively, with 15 bases between them. The CDR3 totals 16 residues.

The chain uses TRBV7-2 and TRBJ2-1; possible D gene TRBD2, 6 bases. V dropped 8 bases and J dropped 0 bases, with 14 bases sitting between them. The CDR3 is 15 amino acids. Germline V gene lookup returns CDR1 SGHTA and CDR2 FQGNSA. The CDR3 DNA is TGTGCCAGCGAACCCCCGGGAGTCTCCTACAATGAGCAGTTCTTC. As protein: CASEPPGVSYNEQFF. The entire variable domain, with the rest obtained from reference TRBV7-2 and TRBJ2-1, is as follows: GAGVSQSPSNKVTEKGKDVELRCDPISGHTALYWYRQSLGQGLEFLIYFQGNSAPDKSGLPSDRFSAERTGGSVSTLTIQRTQQEDSAVYLCASEPPGVSYNEQFFGPGTRLTVL.

The V and J genes are TRBV2 and TRBJ1-5, with 10 bases matching TRBD1. Germline V CDR1 and CDR2: SNHLY, FYNNEI. V shed 7 bases, J shed 3 bases, and the junction held 9 bases outside the gene matches. The CDR3 contains 16 residues. The CDR3 DNA is TGTGCCAGCATATGGGACAGGGGAGCGGACAATCAGCCCCAGCATTTT. Translating it yields CASIWDRGADNQPQHF.

This chain uses TRBV7-2 with TRBJ2-7, with D tentatively TRBD2 (5 bases). Germline V lookup: CDR1 SGHTA, CDR2 FQGNSA. The V end was cut by 1 base, the J end by 1 base, with 8 bases between. The CDR3 spans 14 residues. CDR3 coding DNA: TGTGCCAGCAGCTTAGGCGGGTTTTCCTACGAGCAGTACTTC. Protein product: CASSLGGFSYEQYF.

The chain combines TRBV5-1 with TRBJ2-1, with TRBD2 matching 10 bases. The CDR3 is 15 amino acids. V shed 0 bases and J 6 bases; nucleotides not matched to a gene: 3. Looked up from germline, CDR1 is SGHRS and CDR2 is YFSETQ. The CDR3 DNA sequence: TGCGCCAGCAGCTTGGATCTAGCGGGAGTCAATGAGCAGTTCTTC. Its protein product is CASSLDLAGVNEQFF. Drawing the rest from reference TRBV5-1 and TRBJ2-1, the complete variable domain is KAGVTQTPRYLIKTRGQQVTLSCSPISGHRSVSWYQQTPGQGLQFLFEYFSETQRNKGNFPGRFSGRQFSNSRSEMNVSTLELGDSALYLCASSLDLAGVNEQFFGPGTRLTVL.

The chain links TRBV14 to TRBJ2-3; 7 bases map to TRBD1. The CDR3 is 16 residues long. The V gene end was trimmed by 5 bases and the J gene end by 1 base; junction bases not matched to a gene: 9. Germline V CDR1 and CDR2: SGHDN, FVKESK. The CDR3 DNA follows: TGTGCCAGCAGCGAACGACAGGGATTACGCACAGATACGCAGTATTTT. Encoded protein: CASSERQGLRTDTQYF.

V is TRBV4-1 and J is TRBJ1-3, with D maybe TRBD1 (5 bases). In germline, CDR1 is MGHRA, CDR2 YSYEKL. The length of the CDR3 is 16 residues. The ends were cut back, 4 bases at V and 0 bases at J, with 13 bases in the middle. The chain's CDR3 is CASSLQPTVSGNTIYF. DNA of the CDR3: TGCGCCAGCAGCCTTCAACCGACAGTCTCTGGAAACACCATATATTTT.

The rearrangement links TRBV5-1 to TRBJ1-1; 8 nucleotides agree with TRBD1. V lost 1 base to trimming and J lost 4 bases; unmatched junction nucleotides: 3. The CDR3 contains 14 residues. Germline lookup yields CDR1 SGHRS and CDR2 YFSETQ. For the CDR3, the DNA is TGCGCCAGCAGCTTGACAGGGGGGGTCACTGAAGCTTTCTTT. Translated: CASSLTGGVTEAFF.

This chain links TRBV5-1 with TRBJ2-6, with TRBD1 matching 7 bases. The germline V gene has CDR1 SGHRS and CDR2 YFSETQ. After removal of 4 bases from V and 0 bases from J, the junction contained 13 bases not matched to a gene. The CDR3 is 19 residues long. The CDR3 sequence is CASSPLRQGLGSGANVLTF. DNA for the CDR3: TGCGCCAGCAGCCCCCTCCGACAGGGCCTCGGCTCTGGGGCCAACGTCCTGACTTTC.

V usage is TRBV7-6 and J usage is TRBJ1-2, with D perhaps matching TRBD1 (5 bases). CDR1 is SGHVS and CDR2 is FNYEAQ in the germline V gene. Between the trimmed V and J ends, which lost 4 bases and 4 bases, there was a span of 10 bases. There are 13 residues in the CDR3. The CDR3 protein is CASSSTQGYGYTF. The CDR3 bases are TGTGCCAGCAGCTCCACCCAGGGCTATGGCTACACCTTC.

The table lists this clone with a count of one. The chain joins TRBV30 to TRBJ1-1; D possibly corresponds to TRBD1 (6 bases). The CDR3 sequence is 14 residues long. CDR1 and CDR2 (germline): GTSNPN, SVGIG (reference sequence). V was clipped by 1 base and J by 5 bases, with 14 bases between them. CDR3 DNA sequence: TGTGCCTGGAGTGCCAAAACAGGGTGGACTGAAGCTTTCTTT. Residues: CAWSAKTGWTEAFF.

This clone was counted a single time. The chain carries TRBV4-1 and TRBJ1-5; D might be TRBD1 (5 bases). CDR1 and CDR2 (germline): MGHRA, YSYEKL. The CDR3 consists of 16 residues. Between the trimmed V and J ends, which lost 0 bases and 7 bases, there was a span of 16 bases. CDR3 loop: CASSQEFTGRHQPQHF. CDR3 sequence (DNA): TGCGCCAGCAGCCAAGAATTCACAGGCCGACACCAGCCCCAGCATTTT.

The chain couples TRBV7-3 to TRBJ2-7; 7 bases map to TRBD1. The CDR3 covers 16 residues. Germline V gene lookup returns CDR1 SGHTA and CDR2 FQGTGA. V was pared by 0 bases and J by 5 bases, with 10 bases of the junction left unmatched. CDR3 in amino acids: CASSLTGTEVTHEQYF. Here the CDR3 DNA reads TGTGCCAGCAGCTTAACCGGGACAGAGGTTACCCACGAGCAGTACTTC.

The rearrangement links TRBV18 to TRBJ1-5, with TRBD1 matching 7 bases. CDR3 length: 17 residues. Germline loops: CDR1 KGHSH, CDR2 LQKENI. The V gene end was trimmed by 1 base and the J gene end by 0 bases; junction bases not matched to a gene: 6. In nucleotides, the CDR3 is TGTGCCAGCTCACCACGTGGGACAGCTAATAGCAATCAGCCCCAGCATTTT. Encoded protein: CASSPRGTANSNQPQHF.